These 27 T cell receptor beta chains share one sample of origin, sequenced in a study of cytotoxic CD8 clonotypes in ibrutinib-treated CLL. The assay was immunoSEQ multiplex PCR, and TCRdb's table has in-frame clones only and misses some. This table has approximately 300,000 clones, around four fifths appearing once. The source was PBMCs, collected before ibrutinib treatment. These receptor sequences come from a human donor with chronic lymphocytic leukemia.

The chain uses TRBV12-5 and TRBJ2-1; D is unresolved. The CDR3 spans 13 residues. Germline CDR1 and CDR2: LGHNT and FRNRAP. The germline V and J ends were trimmed by 3 bases and 4 bases, with 7 bases remaining between them. The CDR3 coding sequence is TGTGCTAGTGGTTTCTCCGGATACAATGAGCAGTTCTTC. Protein: CASGFSGYNEQFF.

This chain uses TRBV29-1 with TRBJ2-6; TRBD2 matches 7 bases. The length of the CDR3 is 13 residues. J lost 2 bases, V lost 7 bases, and 2 bases had no gene match. Germline values: CDR1 SQVTM, CDR2 ANQGSEA. The CDR3 spells CSARGAGANVLTF. CDR3 nucleotides: TGCAGCGCCCGGGGGGCTGGGGCCAACGTCCTGACTTTC.

This chain links TRBV30 with TRBJ2-5, with D perhaps matching TRBD1 (6 bases). Germline CDR1 GTSNPN, CDR2 SVGIG (reference sequence). V gave up 2 bases and J gave up 5 bases, with 9 bases separating them. There are 12 residues in the CDR3. The CDR3 bases are TGTGCCTGGAGTAACAGGGTGGAGACCCAGTACTTC. The encoded protein is CAWSNRVETQYF.

This chain uses TRBV30 with TRBJ2-7, with 7 bases matching TRBD2. Germline V gene data show CDR1 as GTSNPN and CDR2 as SVGIG (reference sequence). Trimming at V came to 4 bases and at J to 5 bases, leaving 11 bases not matched to a gene. There are 14 residues in the CDR3. The CDR3 reads CAWKWGGLADEQYF. As DNA, the CDR3 is TGTGCCTGGAAATGGGGTGGGCTAGCGGACGAGCAGTACTTC.

The genes are TRBV27 and TRBJ1-1; tentatively, D is TRBD1 (5 bases). The germline V gene encodes CDR1 MNHEY and CDR2 SMNVEV (reference sequence). V lost 5 bases and J lost 6, with 19 bases in between. There are 15 residues in the CDR3. CDR3 bases: TGTGCCAGCAGTCCGCTATTGGGGGGAGGAGCTGAAGCTTTCTTT. Its protein product is CASSPLLGGGAEAFF.

The rearrangement links TRBV7-2 to TRBJ1-2, with 9 positions matching TRBD1. Germline trimming cut 1 base from V and 4 bases from J; bases unmatched to any gene: 4. The germline V gene encodes CDR1 SGHTA and CDR2 FQGNSA. This CDR3 spans 15 amino acids. DNA of the CDR3: TGTGCCAGCAGCTTAGGACAGGGGGTCGGCTATGGCTACACCTTC. Protein product: CASSLGQGVGYGYTF.

V and J are TRBV5-1 and TRBJ1-1, with D perhaps matching TRBD1 (5 bases). The CDR3 covers 14 residues. Germline CDR1 reads SGHRS; CDR2 reads YFSETQ. Deletions cut 0 bases from V and 5 bases from J, with 11 bases between. This chain's CDR3 is CASSLVPRETEAFF. CDR3 nucleotide sequence: TGCGCCAGCAGCTTGGTTCCCAGGGAGACTGAAGCTTTCTTT.

The chain recombines TRBV6-5 with TRBJ2-1; D is unclear. The CDR3 contains 14 residues. Germline V gives CDR1 MNHEY, CDR2 SVGAGI. Trimming took 3 bases from V and 7 from J, leaving 13 bases between them. CDR3 sequence (DNA): TGTGCCAGCAGTTATACGGTTGGGGTTAATGAGCAGTTCTTC. Protein product: CASSYTVGVNEQFF.

The chain combines TRBV14 with TRBJ2-2, with 10 bases matching TRBD2. The CDR3 is 17 amino acids. The V gene's germline CDR1 is SGHDN and CDR2 FVKESK. Losses at the gene ends were 0 bases for V and 3 bases for J; bases not matched to a gene: 4. The CDR3 DNA sequence: TGTGCCAGCAGCCAAGATATGACTAGCGGGTACACCGGGGAGCTGTTTTTT. It specifies CASSQDMTSGYTGELFF.

This clone was picked up a small number of times. The gene calls are TRBV9 and TRBJ2-2; D may be TRBD1 (6 bases). Germline V gene sequence: CDR1 SGDLS, CDR2 YYNGEE. The CDR3 spans 16 residues. V was clipped by 3 bases and J by 6 bases, with 18 bases between them. In DNA, the CDR3 is TGTGCCAGCAGCGCCCAGGGGTTACAAAACTCCGGGGAGCTGTTTTTT. The encoded protein is CASSAQGLQNSGELFF.

This clone showed up just a few times. The V call is TRBV5-1, the J call TRBJ1-4; 11 positions match TRBD1. The CDR3 is made up of 15 amino acids. The V and J ends lost 3 bases and 7 bases, in that order; junction bases with no gene match: 5. Germline CDR1 SGHRS, CDR2 YFSETQ. The chain's CDR3 is CASSSVGQGAEKLFF. The CDR3 DNA reads TGCGCCAGCAGCTCGGTTGGACAGGGGGCTGAAAAACTGTTTTTT.

The chain has TRBV10-3 and TRBJ2-5, with a possible D match to TRBD1 (5 bases). The CDR3 runs 13 residues. CDR1 is ENHRY, CDR2 SYGVKD, per germline. Trimming took off 4 bases at V and 4 bases at J, with 10 bases between the two ends. CDR3 DNA sequence: TGTGCCATCAGTGGGGGCCAAACAGAGACCCAGTACTTC. It codes for CAISGGQTETQYF.

The rearrangement links TRBV7-3 to TRBJ2-2, with 7 bases that match TRBD1. Trimming removed 0 bases from V and 5 bases from J; junction bases left unmatched: 3. Germline-derived CDR1 and CDR2 are SGHTA and FQGTGA. This CDR3 is 15 amino acids long. CDR3 loop: CASSLTDRDTGELFF. CDR3 coding DNA: TGTGCCAGCAGCTTAACCGACAGGGATACCGGGGAGCTGTTTTTT.

The chain is built from TRBV5-4 and TRBJ2-2; 7 nucleotides agree with TRBD1. V shed 4 bases, J shed 6 bases, and the junction held 12 bases outside the gene matches. Germline V CDR1 and CDR2: SGHNT, YYREEE (reference sequence). CDR3 size: 16 residues. CDR3 protein: CASSQRQGSLSGELFF. CDR3 DNA: TGTGCCAGCAGCCAACGACAGGGTAGTTTATCCGGGGAGCTGTTTTTT.

The chain couples TRBV9 to TRBJ2-5, with TRBD2 as a possible D gene (5 bases). Trimming removed 0 bases from V and 7 bases from J, with 25 bases in between. This CDR3 is built from 18 residues. Germline V gene lookup returns CDR1 SGDLS and CDR2 YYNGEE. The CDR3 loop reads CASSVDPTGGLTMGTQYF. CDR3 bases: TGTGCCAGCAGCGTAGATCCAACCGGCGGGCTAACCATGGGGACCCAGTACTTC.

DNA for the CDR3: TGCGCCAGCAGGACCGGGACAAACACCGGGGAGCTGTTTTTT. Its translation is CASRTGTNTGELFF. This chain links TRBV10-1 with TRBJ2-2, with a tentative D call TRBD1 (6 bases). The germline V and J ends were trimmed by 6 bases and 2 bases, with 10 bases remaining between them. The length of the CDR3 is 14 residues. Germline V lookup: CDR1 WNHNN, CDR2 SYGVQD (reference sequence).

The rearrangement links TRBV15 to TRBJ2-5; D is uncertain. The germline V and J ends were trimmed by 1 base and 2 bases, with 8 bases remaining between them. The CDR3 runs to 14 residues. Germline V gene sequence: CDR1 LNHNV, CDR2 YYDKDF (reference sequence). CDR3 DNA: TGTGCCACCAGCAGAGGGCCAGGACAAGAGACCCAGTACTTC. This sequence encodes CATSRGPGQETQYF.

The rearrangement links TRBV14 to TRBJ1-2; D is uncertain. The CDR3 runs to 16 residues. Trimming took 5 bases from V and 5 from J, leaving 21 bases between them. Germline lookup yields CDR1 SGHDN and CDR2 FVKESK. The CDR3 here is CASSGERSGFFYGYTF. Here the CDR3 DNA reads TGTGCCAGCAGCGGAGAGAGGAGCGGATTTTTTTATGGCTACACCTTC.

This clone appeared a few times. This sequence joins TRBV30 and TRBJ2-7; D is possibly TRBD2 (5 bases). Germline V gene lookup returns CDR1 GTSNPN and CDR2 SVGIG (reference sequence). V lost 1 base, J lost 2 bases, and 9 bases lay in between. The CDR3 covers 13 residues. CDR3 in amino acids: CAWSADYPYEQYF. CDR3 in DNA: TGTGCCTGGAGTGCTGACTACCCCTACGAGCAGTACTTC.

V and J are TRBV19 and TRBJ2-7; 8 nucleotides line up with TRBD1. The germline gives CDR1 LNHDA, CDR2 SQIVND (reference sequence). This CDR3 contains 12 residues. The V segment lost 7 bases and the J segment 3 bases; nucleotides outside the gene matches: 2. The CDR3, as DNA: TGTGCCAGTATCGGACAGGGCTACGAGCAGTACTTC. Translation gives CASIGQGYEQYF.

The chain carries TRBV7-2 and TRBJ2-1; 11 bases line up with TRBD2. Germline trimming cut 1 base from V and 10 bases from J; bases unmatched to any gene: 6. The CDR3 has 15 amino acids. Germline CDR1 and CDR2: SGHTA and FQGNSA. The CDR3 DNA follows: TGTGCCAGCAGCTTAGAAGTAGCGGGAGGGTTCGAGCAGTTCTTC. This translates into CASSLEVAGGFEQFF. Drawing the rest from reference TRBV7-2 and TRBJ2-1, the complete variable domain is GAGVSQSPSNKVTEKGKDVELRCDPISGHTALYWYRQSLGQGLEFLIYFQGNSAPDKSGLPSDRFSAERTGGSVSTLTIQRTQQEDSAVYLCASSLEVAGGFEQFFGPGTRLTVL.

Here the CDR3 DNA reads TGCGCCAGCAGCTTGGGCGGAACCTCAAGCCGAAACTCGCAGTTCTTC. It translates to CASSLGGTSSRNSQFF. This chain links TRBV5-1 with TRBJ2-1; D not resolved. Trimming took 0 bases from V and 12 from J, leaving 22 bases between them. Germline V gene sequence: CDR1 SGHRS, CDR2 YFSETQ. This CDR3 contains 16 residues.

This clone was recorded only once. This chain joins TRBV5-1 and TRBJ1-5; D call uncertain. CDR1 is SGHRS and CDR2 is YFSETQ in the germline V gene. Trimming stripped 1 base from V and 0 bases from J, with 8 bases between. The CDR3 has 15 amino acids. The DNA for the CDR3 is TGCGCCAGCAGCTTGTTTGGGAATAGCAATCAGCCCCAGCATTTT. It yields the protein CASSLFGNSNQPQHF.

The CDR3 region is CASSLASASYEQYF. In DNA, the CDR3 is TGTGCCAGCAGCTTGGCTAGCGCCTCCTACGAGCAGTACTTC. J is TRBJ2-7 and V is TRBV7-8; D might be TRBD2 (6 bases). Per the germline V gene, CDR1 is SGHVS and CDR2 is FQNEAQ. V lost 3 bases and J 0 bases, leaving 9 bases between the germline ends. This CDR3 region has 14 residues.

The chain carries TRBV9 and TRBJ2-7; 13 positions match TRBD2. J lost 8 bases, V lost 0 bases, and 5 bases had no gene match. Germline-derived CDR1 and CDR2 are SGDLS and YYNGEE. The CDR3 is made up of 15 amino acids. The CDR3 here is CASSVGTSGSRKQYF. The CDR3 coding sequence is TGTGCCAGCAGCGTAGGGACTAGCGGGAGTAGGAAGCAGTACTTC. The entire variable domain, with the rest obtained from reference TRBV9 and TRBJ2-7, is as follows: DSGVTQTPKHLITATGQRVTLRCSPRSGDLSVYWYQQSLDQGLQFLIQYYNGEERAKGNILERFSAQQFPDLHSELNLSSLELGDSALYFCASSVGTSGSRKQYFGPGTRLTVT.

The sample holds one count of this clone. The rearrangement links TRBV7-6 to TRBJ1-1; 10 nucleotides line up with TRBD1. The V gene's germline CDR1 is SGHVS and CDR2 FNYEAQ. V dropped 0 bases and J dropped 11; count of bases not matched to a gene: 3. The CDR3 is 13 residues long. The CDR3 region is CASSLARQGAAFF. The DNA for the CDR3 is TGTGCCAGCAGCTTAGCTAGACAGGGGGCGGCTTTCTTT.

This sequence joins TRBV5-6 and TRBJ2-1, with 10 bases identical to TRBD1. J lost 4 bases, V lost 4 bases, and 5 bases had no gene match. CDR1 SGHDT and CDR2 YYEEEE come from the germline V gene. The CDR3 has 15 residues. This chain's CDR3 is CASSTPGQGYNEQFF. The CDR3 DNA follows: TGTGCCAGCAGCACCCCGGGACAGGGGTACAATGAGCAGTTCTTC.